This passage covers 7 T cell receptor beta chains from one sample sequenced in a study of CD8 T cells in ankylosing spondylitis. Study-level results: Characteristic of ankylosing spondylitis blood, it appeared, was a TCR beta motif comprising roughly 8 highly homologous variants.

These TCRs are of unknown antigen specificity. TCRdb ran MiXCR on the 5' RACE reads and lists one entry per CDR3 protein. The sample holds a few hundred thousand distinct CDR3 sequences; approximately 7.3% are singletons and the top ten take 13% to 15%. Material: blood, either unsorted or a sorted T cell fraction (not recorded which). The source of these receptors is a male donor with ankylosing spondylitis.

This clonotype was detected many times. The chain is built from TRBV6-2 or TRBV6-3 and TRBJ2-7, with no clear D. CDR3 length equals 13 residues. Per germline, CDR1 MNHEY and CDR2 SVGEGT. Trimming stripped 7 bases from V and 0 bases from J, with 10 bases between. CDR3 residues: CASNPTTSYEQYF. CDR3 nucleotide sequence: TGTGCCAGCAACCCGACGACCTCCTACGAGCAGTACTTC.

The chain is built from TRBV7-2 and TRBJ2-2, with 11 bases identical to TRBD2. The germline V gene has CDR1 SGHTA and CDR2 FQGNSA. This CDR3 is 16 amino acids long. Trimming at V came to 5 bases and at J to 3 bases, leaving 5 bases not matched to a gene. CDR3 nucleotides: TGTGCCAGCAGCATACTAGCGGGGGCTTACACCGGGGAGCTGTTTTTT. This encodes CASSILAGAYTGELFF.

This clonotype occurred many times. The chain uses TRBV6-2 or TRBV6-3 and TRBJ2-3; unclear D gene. Germline V gene lookup returns CDR1 MNHEY and CDR2 SVGEGT. V was pared by 7 bases and J by 0 bases, with 5 bases between. There are 12 residues in the CDR3. CDR3 nucleotides: TGTGCCAGCAAGTCTAGCACAGATACGCAGTATTTT. Translating gives CASKSSTDTQYF.

This clonotype was counted only a few times. The chain links TRBV12-3 or TRBV12-4 to TRBJ1-5; D unclear. Deletions cut 0 bases from V and 6 bases from J, with 18 bases between. This CDR3 is built from 17 residues. DNA of the CDR3: TGTGCCAGCAGTTTAGCCCTCACCCTCATGAGTGGTCAGCCCCAGCATTTT. Translating gives CASSLALTLMSGQPQHF.

The chain combines TRBV4-2 with TRBJ2-7, with D possibly TRBD2 on 5 matching bases. Per the germline V gene, CDR1 is LGHNA and CDR2 is YNFKEQ. The CDR3 sequence is 15 residues long. Deletions cut 10 bases from V and 6 bases from J, with 25 bases between. The CDR3 region is CAIGPRLEAAGEQYF. CDR3 DNA sequence: TGTGCCATCGGCCCTCGGCTGGAGGCTGCGGGCGAGCAGTACTTC.

This clonotype was seen repeatedly, ten times or more. V usage is TRBV27 and J usage is TRBJ2-7, with 7 bases that match TRBD2. Trimming cost V 0 bases and J 0 bases; bases outside gene matches: 5. This CDR3 is 16 amino acids long. Germline V CDR1 and CDR2: MNHEY, SMNVEV (reference sequence). In DNA, the CDR3 is TGTGCCAGCAGTTTATCATCCGGACTAGGCTCCTACGAGCAGTACTTC. Amino acid sequence: CASSLSSGLGSYEQYF.

This clonotype was recorded at least ten times. The chain couples TRBV7-9 to TRBJ1-1; a weak D match, TRBD1 (5 bases). The CDR3 consists of 12 residues. The V gene's germline CDR1 is SEHNR and CDR2 FQNEAQ (reference sequence). V lost 6 bases and J 8 bases, leaving 13 bases between the germline ends. The CDR3 DNA reads as TGTGCCAGCAGTTCAGGGTTTTTGGAAGCTTTCTTT. Protein sequence: CASSSGFLEAFF.